The text below deals with one T cell receptor (beta chain). Its antigen is not known. A read error may account for a junction end that differs from germline. The source of the sample is a study of shared clonotypes between healthy human individuals. Overall study results and limits: Sampling was confined to blood; repertoires within tissues likely differ.

The CDR3 covers 14 residues. Germline assignment: CDR1 SSHAT and CDR2 FNYEAQ (reference sequence). Produced via immunoSEQ multiplex PCR; TCRdb's table is partial and in-frame only. Here the sample spans millions of clones, roughly 94% being singletons. Source material: naive CD4+ T cells sorted from blood. Subset meaning: CD45RA+ positively selected. This chain joins TRBV7-7 and TRBJ2-1, with TRBD2 as a possible D gene (6 bases). This receptor was obtained from a man between 18 and 29 years old in good health. This chain's CDR3 is CASSSLGAGGEQFF. In nucleotides, the CDR3 is TGTGCTAGCAGCTCCCTAGGGGCCGGGGGTGAGCAGTTCTTC.